This T cell receptor (beta chain) was identified during a study of blood T cell repertoires in COVID-19 (dated by TCRdb to the early 2020s). With regard to the full study: The collaborator samples originated in the United States, Italy and Spain and spanned the acute and convalescent phases of COVID-19. Nearly every sample came with metadata listing a de-identified subject ID, COVID-19 status, age in years and sex. Samples came from the ongoing ImmuneRACE study (first 160 participants) plus 1,254 subjects from 6 global collaborators. Deeply sampled blood TCRbeta repertoires from subjects exposed to, actively infected with, or recovered from COVID-19 were included in the dataset. The repertoires were released in a freely available public database intended as a resource for research on the immune response to SARS-CoV-2. The material from the prospective study consisted of cDNA or gDNA derived from T cells, B-cell-depleted T cells, or PBMCs. Where HLA class I and class II types were available, the types were taken from metadata supplied by the sample provider, not from assay-based typing. General study outcomes and caveats: Clinical and demographic metadata were provided uncurated, with the amount varying by source and participant.

On this clone itself: The target of this receptor is not known. Base qualities were left out, and no much larger clone turns up one base away.

Measured from the cysteine to the phenylalanine, the CDR3 is 14 residues long. The retained sequence is limited to the CDR3, 42 bases, with the frame set at the first base. CDR1 and CDR2 are read off the germline V gene as SGHRS and YFSETQ. Trimming removed 4 bases from V and 10 bases from J; the gene matches leave 6 bases unexplained. The immunoSEQ Assay, a bias-controlled multiplex PCR, was used to amplify TCRbeta CDR3 regions from genomic DNA. Concerning the study's data processing: The number of nucleated cells in each sample was estimated by amplification of reference gene primers within the assay. To quantify the absolute abundance of each unique TCRbeta CDR3 rearrangement, sequence reads were collapsed and filtered. Productive Simpson clonality was computed per sample as the square root of Simpson's diversity index over productive rearrangements. Sourced from immuneACCESS, this table was stored by TCRdb with only in-frame sequences that have V and J called. A share of the clones is absent; for the studies checked, an unresolved V gene accounts for under half, and the remainder has no known explanation. For V, J and clone size, that table is used; D and trimming come from the DNA. The sample data list roughly 67,000 clones, and around 89% of these were observed just once. The biggest ten clones account for less than 1.5% of the sample.

Collaborating institutions collected whole blood in K2EDTA tubes following their own protocols. For TCRbeta analysis, collaborators shipped samples in one of three forms: frozen whole blood, isolated PBMCs, or DNA extracted from either of those sample types. This sequence originates from a woman aged 55-70 years with acute or convalescent COVID-19. Sequenced material: peripheral blood. The chain is made from TRBV5-1 and TRBJ1-6, and 9 junctional nucleotides match TRBD1. The CDR3 region reads CASSQGQGRSPLHF. The nucleotide sequence reads TGCGCCAGCAGCCAGGGACAGGGAAGGTCACCCCTCCACTTT.